These 29 T cell receptor beta chains came from one sample sequenced in a study of cytomegalovirus exposure and HLA in healthy donors. 13 Jbeta primers and 60 Vbeta primers were used for the PCR. The table came from immunoSEQ multiplex PCR; TCRdb's copy has only in-frame clones and leaves some out. The table includes more than 95,000 clones, about three quarters detected once. The sample taken for sequencing was PBMCs. These receptor sequences come from a woman aged 60-75 years in good health and CMV-seropositive.

CDR3 residues: CASSVSHSDTQYF. The CDR3 region has the DNA TGTGCCAGCAGCGTATCCCATTCCGATACGCAGTATTTT. The chain recombines TRBV9 with TRBJ2-3, with D unresolved. Trimming took 1 base from V and 6 from J, leaving 9 bases between them. The CDR3 sequence is 13 residues long. Germline-derived CDR1 and CDR2 are SGDLS and YYNGEE.

The chain carries TRBV29-1 and TRBJ1-5, with TRBD1 matching over 10 bases. Germline lookup yields CDR1 SQVTM and CDR2 ANQGSEA. The CDR3 sequence is 13 residues long. Germline trimming cut 6 bases from V and 7 bases from J; bases unmatched to any gene: 6. In nucleotides, the CDR3 is TGCAGCGTAAGACAGGGGGCGAGACAGCCCCAGCATTTT. It encodes CSVRQGARQPQHF.

The CDR3 loop is CAPLTGYTIYF. The CDR3 DNA reads TGCGCCCCCCTCACCGGGTACACCATATATTTT. The V gene is TRBV5-1, the J gene TRBJ1-3; D gene uncertain. Germline values: CDR1 SGHRS, CDR2 YFSETQ. Deletions cut 10 bases from V and 8 bases from J, with 13 bases between. The CDR3 contains 11 residues. Complete variable domain (other parts from reference TRBV5-1 and TRBJ1-3): KAGVTQTPRYLIKTRGQQVTLSCSPISGHRSVSWYQQTPGQGLQFLFEYFSETQRNKGNFPGRFSGRQFSNSRSEMNVSTLELGDSALYLCAPLTGYTIYFGEGSWLTVV.

This clone was observed once. The gene calls are TRBV5-1 and TRBJ2-1, with unresolved D. This CDR3 contains 15 residues. Per the germline V gene, CDR1 is SGHRS and CDR2 is YFSETQ. The ends were cut back, 0 bases at V and 0 bases at J, with 7 bases in the middle. The CDR3 nucleotides read TGCGCCAGCAGCTTGGTGGTTAGCTCCTACAATGAGCAGTTCTTC. This sequence encodes CASSLVVSSYNEQFF.

The chain links TRBV4-3 to TRBJ1-1; weak D call: TRBD1 (5 bases). V lost 0 bases and J 4 bases, leaving 12 bases between the germline ends. This CDR3 spans 15 amino acids. Germline loops: CDR1 LGHNA, CDR2 YSLEER. CDR3 sequence (DNA): TGCGCCAGCAGCCAAGATTCAACGGGGGTCACTGAAGCTTTCTTT. It codes for CASSQDSTGVTEAFF.

The chain is built from TRBV6-6 and TRBJ1-2; D perhaps matches TRBD1 (6 bases). V lost 6 bases, J lost 6 bases, and 20 bases lay in between. The CDR3 runs to 15 residues. Per the germline V gene, CDR1 is MNHNY and CDR2 is SVGAGI (reference sequence). This chain's CDR3 is CASRGGQGRGNGYTF. DNA for the CDR3: TGTGCCAGCAGGGGTGGGCAGGGGCGAGGAAATGGCTACACCTTC.

This clone was recorded once. The CDR3, as DNA: TGTGCCAGCAGCTTCCAGGGGGGTGGGCAAGAGACCCAGTACTTC. Its translation is CASSFQGGGQETQYF. The rearrangement links TRBV5-4 to TRBJ2-5, with D perhaps TRBD1 (7 bases). CDR3 length equals 15 residues. From germline, CDR1 is SGHNT and CDR2 YYREEE (reference sequence). The V gene lost 2 bases and the J gene lost 2 bases, with 13 bases spanning the gap.

The CDR3 here is CASSLQTGNTEAFF. Written as DNA, the CDR3 is TGTGCCAGCAGCCTCCAAACAGGGAACACTGAAGCTTTCTTT. The chain carries TRBV9 and TRBJ1-1; a weak D match, TRBD1 (5 bases). The CDR3 has 14 residues. The germline V gene encodes CDR1 SGDLS and CDR2 YYNGEE. Trimming left V 4 bases short and J 1 base short, with 11 bases between.

The chain is built from TRBV4-2 and TRBJ2-7, with D perhaps TRBD1 (6 bases). The germline gives CDR1 LGHNA, CDR2 YNFKEQ. Trimming took off 0 bases at V and 0 bases at J, with 12 bases between the two ends. The CDR3 loop spans 16 amino acids. CDR3 in amino acids: CASSQDPGQSSYEQYF. CDR3 sequence (DNA): TGTGCCAGCAGCCAAGACCCTGGACAGAGCTCCTACGAGCAGTACTTC.

The chain uses TRBV6-5 and TRBJ2-7; D possibly corresponds to TRBD2 (6 bases). The CDR3 extends over 15 amino acids. V lost 2 bases and J lost 2, with 13 bases in between. CDR1 is MNHEY, CDR2 SVGAGI, per germline. The CDR3 loop is CASSYHGTGAYEQYF. CDR3 sequence (DNA): TGTGCCAGCAGTTACCACGGGACGGGGGCCTACGAGCAGTACTTC.

The chain recombines TRBV14 with TRBJ2-3; 9 nucleotides line up with TRBD1. In germline, CDR1 is SGHDN, CDR2 FVKESK. There are 15 residues in the CDR3. J gave up 3 bases and V 4 bases, and 5 bases lay outside the gene matches. Written as DNA, the CDR3 is TGTGCCAGCAGCCTACAGGGGGCGCGGACAGATACGCAGTATTTT. Its protein product is CASSLQGARTDTQYF.

The chain recombines TRBV5-1 with TRBJ1-4; tentative D call: TRBD1 (5 bases). CDR1 and CDR2 from the germline V gene are SGHRS and YFSETQ. V lost 4 bases, J lost 0 bases, and 16 bases lay in between. The CDR3 extends over 17 amino acids. The CDR3 coding sequence is TGCGCCAGCAGCCTACTGGCGGGGGTCGCAACTAATGAAAAACTGTTTTTT. Translation: CASSLLAGVATNEKLFF.

The V gene is TRBV4-1, the J gene TRBJ2-1; weak D call: TRBD2 (6 bases). Germline CDR1 and CDR2: MGHRA and YSYEKL. Trimming cost V 4 bases and J 10 bases, with 23 bases left between them. The CDR3 spans 16 residues. CDR3 in DNA: TGCGCCAGCAGCCGTCTTCCGGGACGGGGGTCACAGGAGCAGTTCTTC. This gives the protein CASSRLPGRGSQEQFF.

This clone has more than one count but fewer than ten. The rearrangement joins TRBV4-3 to TRBJ2-1; 7 bases line up with TRBD2. Unmatched junction bases numbered 10, after V lost 1 base and J lost 7 bases. CDR1 is LGHNA, CDR2 YSLEER, per germline. This CDR3 has 16 residues. The chain's CDR3 is CASSQVYASGSNEQFF. The DNA of the CDR3 is TGCGCCAGCAGCCAAGTCTATGCTAGCGGAAGTAATGAGCAGTTCTTC.

V is TRBV7-9 and J is TRBJ2-5; the D gene is possibly TRBD2 (5 bases). Trimming stripped 5 bases from V and 4 bases from J, with 17 bases between. In germline, CDR1 is SEHNR, CDR2 FQNEAQ (reference sequence). The CDR3 consists of 15 residues. The CDR3 DNA reads as TGTGCCAGCAGCGTGGACTTAAAGTTTGGAGAGACCCAGTACTTC. It yields the protein CASSVDLKFGETQYF. Filled out from reference TRBV7-9 and TRBJ2-5, the complete variable domain reads DTGVSQNPRHKITKRGQNVTFRCDPISEHNRLYWYRQTLGQGPEFLTYFQNEAQLEKSRLLSDRFSAERPKGSFSTLEIQRTEQGDSAMYLCASSVDLKFGETQYFGPGTRLLVL.

This chain links TRBV29-1 with TRBJ1-2; weak D call: TRBD1 (5 bases). Germline values: CDR1 SQVTM, CDR2 ANQGSEA. V dropped 7 bases and J dropped 8 bases, with 23 bases sitting between them. This CDR3 region has 14 residues. The DNA of the CDR3 is TGCAGCGCCCCGGTAGGGGCAGGGTCTGGGGGCTACACCTTC. Protein sequence: CSAPVGAGSGGYTF.

J is TRBJ2-5 and V is TRBV9, with 8 bases that match TRBD2. The CDR3 has 15 amino acids. CDR1 and CDR2 (germline): SGDLS, YYNGEE. V was clipped by 3 bases and J by 1 base; unmatched bases: 5. The CDR3 spells CASSGPGGVQETQYF. CDR3 bases: TGTGCCAGCAGCGGCCCGGGGGGGGTCCAAGAGACCCAGTACTTC.

The gene calls are TRBV5-4 and TRBJ2-1; 9 bases are a match to TRBD2. Per germline, CDR1 SGHNT and CDR2 YYREEE (reference sequence). Germline trimming cut 3 bases from V and 8 bases from J; bases unmatched to any gene: 12. This CDR3 region has 16 residues. The CDR3 loop reads CASSSGSSGAVHEQFF. CDR3 DNA sequence: TGTGCCAGCAGCTCCGGTTCTAGCGGGGCGGTCCATGAGCAGTTCTTC.

V and J are TRBV7-6 and TRBJ2-3, with 7 bases aligning to TRBD2. Germline-derived CDR1 and CDR2 are SGHVS and FNYEAQ. The CDR3 loop spans 15 amino acids. V was clipped by 5 bases and J by 3 bases; unmatched bases: 8. The CDR3 DNA sequence: TGTGCCAGCAGCCGGAGGGAGGGAGGGACAGATACGCAGTATTTT. Translation: CASSRREGGTDTQYF.

The gene calls are TRBV2 and TRBJ1-2; 7 nucleotides line up with TRBD1. This CDR3 spans 13 amino acids. The germline CDR1 and CDR2 sequences are SNHLY and FYNNEI. J lost 7 bases, V lost 6 bases, and 8 bases had no gene match. The CDR3, as DNA: TGTGCCAGCAGGGACGACAGGGCGGGTGGCTACACCTTC. Its protein product is CASRDDRAGGYTF.

The V and J genes are TRBV14 and TRBJ2-7, with D possibly matching TRBD2 (5 bases). CDR3 length: 13 residues. Germline lookup yields CDR1 SGHDN and CDR2 FVKESK. Trimming pared 3 bases from V and 6 bases from J, leaving 12 bases between. The CDR3 region is CASSHRDPSEQYF. DNA for the CDR3: TGTGCCAGCAGCCACCGGGATCCCTCCGAGCAGTACTTC.

The rearrangement links TRBV29-1 to TRBJ2-2, with D hard to call. Looked up from germline, CDR1 is SQVTM and CDR2 is ANQGSEA. V was trimmed by 2 bases and J by 3 bases, leaving 10 bases between them. The CDR3 sequence is 14 residues long. CDR3 coding DNA: TGCAGCGTTGAAAGTGAGGTCCACACCGGGGAGCTGTTTTTT. As protein: CSVESEVHTGELFF.

This clone was recorded once. The rearrangement links TRBV9 to TRBJ2-1, with 9 bases lining up with TRBD2. V lost 6 bases to trimming and J lost 9 bases; unmatched junction nucleotides: 16. CDR3 length: 16 residues. Germline CDR1 reads SGDLS; CDR2 reads YYNGEE. The CDR3 spells CASNQRFSGSVGEQFF. CDR3 sequence (DNA): TGTGCCAGCAACCAGAGATTTAGCGGGAGTGTGGGTGAGCAGTTCTTC. Complete variable domain (other parts from reference TRBV9 and TRBJ2-1): DSGVTQTPKHLITATGQRVTLRCSPRSGDLSVYWYQQSLDQGLQFLIQYYNGEERAKGNILERFSAQQFPDLHSELNLSSLELGDSALYFCASNQRFSGSVGEQFFGPGTRLTVL.

The V and J genes are TRBV5-4 and TRBJ1-2; the D gene is possibly TRBD1 (5 bases). Germline V gene data show CDR1 as SGHNT and CDR2 as YYREEE (reference sequence). The CDR3 runs to 13 residues. Between the trimmed V and J ends, which lost 4 bases and 2 bases, there was a span of 9 bases. The CDR3 sequence is CASSQGLNYGYTF. The CDR3 DNA follows: TGTGCCAGCAGCCAGGGCCTGAACTATGGCTACACCTTC.

The rearrangement uses TRBV7-2 and TRBJ1-6, with D possibly matching TRBD1 (5 bases). With 7 bases removed from V and 0 bases from J, the gap between germline ends came to 13 bases. This CDR3 is built from 16 residues. Germline lookup yields CDR1 SGHTA and CDR2 FQGNSA. CDR3 residues: CASTINRSSYNSPLHF. In DNA, the CDR3 is TGTGCCAGCACCATTAACAGGAGCTCCTATAATTCACCCCTCCACTTT.

This clone has more than one count but fewer than ten. The DNA of the CDR3 is TGTGCCAGCAGCTTACGACAGTACTCTGGAAACACCATATATTTT. It encodes CASSLRQYSGNTIYF. The J gene is TRBJ1-3, the V gene TRBV7-9; D may be TRBD1 (5 bases). The V end lost 2 bases, the J end lost 0 bases, and 8 bases lay between the germline ends. Germline-derived CDR1 and CDR2 are SEHNR and FQNEAQ (reference sequence). This CDR3 region has 15 residues.

This chain links TRBV4-1 with TRBJ1-5, with 7 positions matching TRBD1. Germline V lookup: CDR1 MGHRA, CDR2 YSYEKL. V shed 4 bases and J 6 bases; nucleotides not matched to a gene: 6. The CDR3 is made up of 14 amino acids. CDR3 protein: CASSLLRGSQPQHF. The CDR3 DNA reads as TGCGCCAGCAGCCTCCTCAGGGGGAGTCAGCCCCAGCATTTT.

The rearrangement uses TRBV6-6 and TRBJ2-1; 8 bases align to TRBD1. Per the germline V gene, CDR1 is MNHNY and CDR2 is SVGAGI (reference sequence). The CDR3 loop spans 16 amino acids. J gave up 6 bases and V 5 bases, and 12 bases lay outside the gene matches. The CDR3 loop reads CASSGGGQGRGNEQFF. DNA for the CDR3: TGTGCCAGCAGTGGGGGTGGACAGGGACGCGGCAATGAGCAGTTCTTC.

V and J are TRBV7-9 and TRBJ1-5, with D uncertain. Germline V lookup: CDR1 SEHNR, CDR2 FQNEAQ (reference sequence). Between the trimmed V and J ends, which lost 2 bases and 4 bases, there was a span of 18 bases. The CDR3 covers 17 residues. CDR3 bases: TGTGCCAGCAGCTTATCTCTCCAGTCACATCCAAATCAGCCCCAGCATTTT. Translation gives CASSLSLQSHPNQPQHF.